A single sample is the source of the 9 T cell receptor beta chains below, sequenced in a study of blood T cell repertoires in COVID-19. The repertoire was sequenced with immunoSEQ multiplex PCR; TCRdb's copy has only in-frame clones and lacks some. Found here are 20,000 to 30,000 clones, 85% to 90% of them singletons; the top ten hold around 16%. Sequencing input: peripheral blood. The source is a man aged 70-80 years with acute or convalescent COVID-19.

CDR3 in DNA: TGTGCCAGCAGTGAATATGAGGGGGTAAAGAACACTGAAGCTTTCTTT. As protein: CASSEYEGVKNTEAFF. This chain connects TRBV25-1 to TRBJ1-1, with a tentative D call TRBD1 (6 bases). The CDR3 runs 16 residues. Deletions cut 0 bases from V and 1 base from J, with 12 bases between. Germline values: CDR1 MGHDK, CDR2 SYGVNS.

This rearrangement joins TRBV28 to TRBJ2-6; D gene ambiguous. The V end was cut by 5 bases, the J end by 4 bases, with 9 bases between. The germline V gene encodes CDR1 MDHEN and CDR2 SYDVKM. The CDR3 has 14 residues. CDR3 sequence reads: CASSPPGGANVLTF. DNA for the CDR3: TGTGCCAGCAGTCCGCCCGGGGGGGCCAACGTCCTGACTTTC. The entire variable domain, with the rest obtained from reference TRBV28 and TRBJ2-6, is as follows: DVKVTQSSRYLVKRTGEKVFLECVQDMDHENMFWYRQDPGLGLRLIYFSYDVKMKEKGDIPEGYSVSREKKERFSLILESASTNQTSMYLCASSPPGGANVLTFGAGSRLTVL.

The chain links TRBV19 to TRBJ1-2, with unresolved D. Germline V gene data show CDR1 as LNHDA and CDR2 as SQIVND (reference sequence). V was shortened by 7 bases and J by 4 bases, with 19 bases between the two germline ends. CDR3 length equals 15 residues. The CDR3 DNA sequence: TGTGCCAGTAAGGGAGAACCGGGGTTGGTCTATGGCTACACCTTC. Translated: CASKGEPGLVYGYTF.

The chain is built from TRBV4-1 and TRBJ1-2; TRBD1 is a possible D gene (5 bases). Germline V gene sequence: CDR1 MGHRA, CDR2 YSYEKL. The V end was cut by 4 bases, the J end by 2 bases, with 14 bases between. This CDR3 region has 15 residues. CDR3 residues: CASSPLGLGNYGYTF. The CDR3, as DNA: TGCGCCAGCAGCCCCCTGGGGCTGGGGAACTATGGCTACACCTTC.

This chain joins TRBV27 and TRBJ2-3, with 10 nucleotides matching TRBD2. The CDR3 has 17 amino acids. CDR1 and CDR2 from the germline V gene are MNHEY and SMNVEV (reference sequence). With V trimmed by 2 bases and J by 4 bases, 9 bases remained unmatched. The CDR3 loop reads CASSLRVLAGDADTQYF. CDR3 nucleotide sequence: TGTGCCAGCAGTTTAAGGGTCCTAGCGGGAGATGCAGATACGCAGTATTTT.

The CDR3 DNA reads as TGTGCCAGTACCCCCGGACAGGGGAGCACTGAAGCTTTCTTT. Amino acid sequence: CASTPGQGSTEAFF. The V and J genes are TRBV19 and TRBJ1-1, with TRBD1 matching over 9 bases. CDR1 LNHDA and CDR2 SQIVND come from the germline V gene (reference sequence). This CDR3 spans 14 amino acids. Unmatched junction bases numbered 7, after V lost 7 bases and J lost 4 bases.

This sequence joins TRBV6-5 and TRBJ1-1; TRBD1 aligns across 8 bases. The CDR3 totals 14 residues. The germline V gene has CDR1 MNHEY and CDR2 SVGAGI. The J segment lost 7 bases and the V segment lost 6 bases, leaving 10 bases of the junction unmatched. In DNA form, the CDR3 reads TGTGCCAGCAGACTAGACAGGGGCCCTGATGAAGCTTTCTTT. This sequence encodes CASRLDRGPDEAFF.

The chain is built from TRBV5-6 and TRBJ1-4; D perhaps matches TRBD1 (6 bases). The germline V gene encodes CDR1 SGHDT and CDR2 YYEEEE. This CDR3 comprises 14 residues. Trimming removed 4 bases from V and 8 bases from J, with 15 bases in between. For the CDR3, the DNA is TGTGCCAGCAGCAGGGACATAGGGATGGAAAAACTGTTTTTT. Translated, it gives CASSRDIGMEKLFF.

The gene calls are TRBV19 and TRBJ1-1, with a weak D call TRBD1 (6 bases). This CDR3 is 15 amino acids long. Germline loops: CDR1 LNHDA, CDR2 SQIVND (reference sequence). Trimming removed 10 bases from V and 1 base from J, with 19 bases in between. CDR3 coding DNA: TGTGCCACCCAGAGGGGGGGGTATGCGAACACTGAAGCTTTCTTT. It is translated as CATQRGGYANTEAFF.